This is a list of T cell receptor beta chains from one sample in a study of T cell responses to AZD1222 COVID-19 vaccine. Only in-frame clones appear in the TCRdb table, and some are missing; sequencing was by immunoSEQ multiplex PCR. The sample includes some 150,000 clones, around 86% seen only once; the top ten take roughly a tenth. The material was peripheral blood, obtained 28 days after the second AZD1222 dose. All receptors come from an adult who received the AZD1222 COVID-19 vaccine. The CDR3 runs from the conserved cysteine through the conserved F or W. A D gene is named only where the DNA matches it firmly. The size of a clone is reported for some rows only, either as once, few or many, or as a class for expanded clones.

V,D,size,J,DNA,CDR3
TRBV15,TRBD1,once,TRBJ2-1,TGTGCCACCAGCAGAGATTTGGGGACAGGGGGCGGGAAGACCTACAATGAGCAGTTCTTC,CATSRDLGTGGGKTYNEQFF
TRBV28,.,once,TRBJ2-7,TGTGCCAGTTCCCTTTTCCGGGGCGAGCAGTACTTC,CASSLFRGEQYF
TRBV28,.,.,TRBJ1-5,TGTGCCAGCAGTTTATCGATTCAGGGCATGAACTACAATCAGCCCCAGCATTTT,CASSLSIQGMNYNQPQHF
TRBV28,.,.,TRBJ1-2,TGTGCCAGCATTACTTCGACCGCTTCTAGAGGTGGCTACACCTTC,CASITSTASRGGYTF
TRBV30,.,.,TRBJ2-3,TGTGCCTGGACCCGTGCGACAGATACGCAGTATTTT,CAWTRATDTQYF
TRBV14,.,.,TRBJ2-3,TGTGCCAGCAGCCCCCTACTAGCCTCGTTGGATACGCAGTATTTT,CASSPLLASLDTQYF
TRBV6-1,.,.,TRBJ1-2,TGTGCCAGCAGTGAGATTTATGGCTACACCTTC,CASSEIYGYTF
TRBV19,.,.,TRBJ1-1,TGTGCCAGTAGGAGGCAGCCAGTAATGAACACTGAAGCTTTCTTT,CASRRQPVMNTEAFF
TRBV5-4,.,.,TRBJ2-3,TGTGCCAGCAGCCCGACTGATTACTTCACAGATACGCAGTATTTT,CASSPTDYFTDTQYF
TRBV7-2,.,.,TRBJ1-1,TGTGCCAGCAGCTGGGCGGGGTCCCGAGGCACTGAAGCTTTCTTT,CASSWAGSRGTEAFF
TRBV6-5,.,few,TRBJ1-2,TGTGCCAGCAGGGGACCAAACTATGGCTACACCTTC,CASRGPNYGYTF
TRBV6-5,TRBD2,.,TRBJ2-1,TGTGCCTGCCGACTAGCGGGGGCCCACAATGAGCAGTTCTTC,CACRLAGAHNEQFF
TRBV28,TRBD1,.,TRBJ1-2,TGTGCCAGCCTAAGCTTGGGACAGGCATATGGCTACACCTTC,CASLSLGQAYGYTF
TRBV18,TRBD2,.,TRBJ2-5,TGTGCCAGCTCATCGACGAGGGTAGCGGGAGTCCAACTCCAAGAGACCCAGTACTTC,CASSSTRVAGVQLQETQYF
TRBV28,TRBD1,.,TRBJ2-5,TGTGCCAGCAGTTCCGGGACAGGGGGCAAAAAAGAGACCCAGTACTTC,CASSSGTGGKKETQYF
TRBV28,.,.,TRBJ1-6,TGTGCCAGCAGTCCTCGCCGGGGAAGTAATTCACCCCTCCACTTT,CASSPRRGSNSPLHF
TRBV7-9,.,.,TRBJ1-4,TGTGCCAGCAGCCCGATCGGGACAGAAAAACTGTTTTTT,CASSPIGTEKLFF
TRBV28,.,.,TRBJ2-1,TGTGCCAGCAGTTTATGGACTACCTACAATGAGCAGTTCTTC,CASSLWTTYNEQFF
TRBV24-1,.,once,TRBJ2-5,TGTGCCACCAGTGACCGATCTGACGGGGGCGGGGAGACCCAGTACTTC,CATSDRSDGGGETQYF
TRBV5-1,.,.,TRBJ1-3,TGCGCCAGCAGCTTCCAGGGAGAAAACACCATATATTTT,CASSFQGENTIYF
TRBV27,.,.,TRBJ2-5,TGTGCCAGCAGTCCAGGAGGAGAGACCCAGTACTTC,CASSPGGETQYF
TRBV11-2,TRBD1,.,TRBJ2-5,TGTGCCAGCAGCCCTGGACAGGGCCAAGAGACCCAGTACTTC,CASSPGQGQETQYF